This T cell receptor beta chain originates from a study of blood T cell repertoires in COVID-19. The overall study: COVID-19 samples from acute and convalescent phases originated in the United States, Italy and Spain.

Per the study methods: The assay estimated nucleated cells by amplifying reference gene primers. The repertoire was sequenced with immunoSEQ multiplex PCR; TCRdb's copy has only in-frame clones and lacks some. For V, J and clone size, that table is used; D and trimming come from the DNA. The data contain roughly 87,000 clones, 55% to 75% of them singletons. The V end was cut by 3 bases, the J end by 4 bases, with 9 bases between. Looked up from germline, CDR1 is LGHDT and CDR2 is YNNKEL (reference sequence). The CDR3 totals 13 residues. This clonotype was obtained from a woman older than 75 with acute or convalescent COVID-19. The sample taken for sequencing was peripheral blood. The chain combines TRBV3-1 (or the pseudogene TRBV3-2) with TRBJ2-5; D is unresolved. This chain's CDR3 is CASSQGHRETQYF. The CDR3 nucleotides read TGTGCCAGCAGCCAGGGCCATCGAGAGACCCAGTACTTC.